Listed below are T cell receptor beta chains from one sample, sequenced in a study of vaccination and CD4 T cells after COVID-19. These receptors lack a known antigen. MiXCR was run by TCRdb on the PCR reads, yielding one entry per CDR3 protein. The table records about 6,800 distinct CDR3 sequences, around 67% of them present only once. The source material was CD4+ T cells from blood, cultured in vitro. These receptors came from a human donor who had recovered from COVID-19. Each CDR3 is given with its conserved first and last residue. The D gene is left open where the match is weak. Clone sizes are given selectively: once, few, many, or a class where the clone is expanded.

d_gene	j_gene	abundance	v_gene	CDR3aa	CDR3nt
-	TRBJ2-7	-	TRBV5-1	CASSFSRDYEQYF	TGCGCCAGCAGCTTTTCCAGGGACTACGAGCAGTACTTC
-	TRBJ1-5	once	TRBV6-1	CASSVSGNQPQHF	TGTGCCAGCAGTGTTTCGGGCAATCAGCCCCAGCATTTT
TRBD1	TRBJ1-5	-	TRBV27	CASSFTGAFNQPQHF	TGTGCCAGCAGCTTTACAGGGGCCTTCAATCAGCCCCAGCATTTT
-	TRBJ2-5	-	TRBV7-2	CASWDQAGFRGAQYF	TGTGCCAGCTGGGACCAGGCGGGGTTTAGGGGCGCCCAGTACTTC
-	TRBJ2-5	-	TRBV19	CASSTIYRAPQETQYF	TGTGCCAGTAGCACAATATACAGGGCCCCCCAAGAGACCCAGTACTTC
-	TRBJ1-6	once	TRBV28	CASSYPRSPLHF	TGTGCCAGCAGTTACCCCCGATCACCCCTCCACTTT
-	TRBJ1-1	-	TRBV7-9	CASSLLDSEAFF	TGTGCCAGCAGCTTATTGGACAGCGAAGCTTTCTTT
-	TRBJ1-5	-	TRBV6-2/TRBV6-3	CASSYLGNSNQPQHF	TGTGCCAGCAGTTATCTCGGCAATAGCAATCAGCCCCAGCATTTT
-	TRBJ1-6	few	TRBV20-1	CSARVPRPGGSPLHF	TGCAGTGCTAGAGTACCGCGTCCTGGGGGTTCACCCCTCCACTTT
-	TRBJ1-2	-	TRBV27	CASAKREGYGYTF	TGTGCCAGCGCGAAGAGGGAGGGCTATGGCTACACCTTC
-	TRBJ2-5	-	TRBV3-1	CASSQEPSQGTQYF	TGTGCCAGCAGCCAAGAACCTAGCCAAGGGACCCAGTACTTC
TRBD1	TRBJ2-2	once	TRBV20-1	CSFGRDRGPYNTGELFF	TGCAGTTTTGGCCGGGACAGGGGGCCCTATAACACCGGGGAGCTGTTTTTT
TRBD1	TRBJ1-5	once	TRBV6-1	CASRPGQGLQGQPQHF	TGTGCCAGCAGACCGGGACAGGGACTTCAAGGACAGCCCCAGCATTTT
TRBD2	TRBJ2-3	medium-sized	TRBV6-2/TRBV6-3	CASSSPGLATDTQYF	TGTGCCAGCAGCTCCCCGGGACTAGCGACAGATACGCAGTATTTT
TRBD2	TRBJ2-1	-	TRBV20-1	CSARAGLAGHNEQFF	TGCAGTGCTAGAGCCGGACTAGCGGGGCACAATGAGCAGTTCTTC
TRBD1	TRBJ2-1	-	TRBV6-1	CASSRLQGRDEQFF	TGTGCCAGCAGTCGCCTACAGGGGCGGGATGAGCAGTTCTTC
TRBD2	TRBJ2-1	few	TRBV7-2	CASSSFGRYNEQFF	TGTGCCAGCAGCTCCTTCGGGAGGTACAATGAGCAGTTCTTC
-	TRBJ1-1	few	TRBV6-2/TRBV6-3	CASSYQGNTEAFF	TGTGCCAGCAGTTACCAGGGGAACACTGAAGCTTTCTTT
-	TRBJ1-2	-	TRBV12-3/TRBV12-4	CASSGSGGGGYGYTF	TGTGCCAGCAGTGGGAGTGGGGGTGGGGGCTATGGCTACACCTTC
TRBD2	TRBJ2-5	few	TRBV6-2/TRBV6-3	CASSYPGLAGPETQYF	TGTGCCAGCAGTTACCCGGGACTAGCGGGGCCAGAGACCCAGTACTTC
-	TRBJ1-5	-	TRBV6-1	CATGGNQPQHF	TGTGCCACCGGTGGGAATCAGCCCCAGCATTTT
-	TRBJ2-5	-	TRBV7-2	CASSLMGSQETQYF	TGTGCCAGCAGCTTAATGGGGAGCCAAGAGACCCAGTACTTC
TRBD1	TRBJ1-6	-	TRBV18	CASSPTGGSGSYNSPLHF	TGTGCCAGCTCACCGACAGGGGGTAGTGGCTCCTATAATTCACCCCTCCACTTT
-	TRBJ2-7	-	TRBV28	CASSYVRGRLDEQYF	TGTGCCAGCAGTTACGTTCGGGGTAGGCTGGACGAGCAGTACTTC
-	TRBJ2-7	-	TRBV20-1	CSAPASGRTLSYEQYF	TGCAGTGCTCCCGCCTCGGGCAGGACTTTATCCTACGAGCAGTACTTC
TRBD1	TRBJ2-5	once	TRBV28	CASSFTFGQGGKETQYF	TGTGCCAGCAGTTTCACGTTTGGACAGGGGGGAAAAGAGACCCAGTACTTC
TRBD1	TRBJ2-7	few	TRBV28	CAIHPGQGAREQYF	TGTGCCATCCACCCGGGACAGGGGGCTCGTGAGCAGTACTTC
-	TRBJ1-2	-	TRBV10-3	CAISGGSQTDYNYGYTF	TGTGCCATCAGTGGGGGTTCCCAGACGGATTATAACTATGGCTACACCTTC
-	TRBJ2-7	-	TRBV20-1	CSARVRPAYEQYF	TGCAGTGCTAGAGTCCGACCGGCTTACGAGCAGTACTTC
TRBD1	TRBJ2-5	-	TRBV7-9	CASSLQGVGETQYF	TGTGCCAGCAGCTTACAGGGGGTGGGAGAGACCCAGTACTTC
TRBD1	TRBJ1-5	-	TRBV6-5	CASSYSGQLNQPQHF	TGTGCCAGCAGTTACTCGGGACAGCTCAATCAGCCCCAGCATTTT
-	TRBJ2-7	-	TRBV7-2	CASSSQGEQYF	TGTGCCAGCAGCTCCCAAGGGGAGCAGTACTTC
TRBD2	TRBJ2-1	-	TRBV7-9	CASSPRGRGRRNEQFF	TGTGCCAGCAGCCCCCGGGGCCGCGGGAGGCGGAATGAGCAGTTCTTC